These 3 T cell receptor beta chains came from one sample sequenced in a study of molecular identifiers for immune sequencing clone quantification (dated by TCRdb to the late 2010s). Libraries were made using PCR. Sequencing took place on an Illumina HiSeq 4000. In-frame beta chains were kept once TCRdb had trimmed the public reads at Q25 with fastp and called clones with MiXCR. Under each unique CDR3 protein, matching rows form one entry showing the most common genes and DNA. Across this sample there are around 480,000 distinct CDR3 sequences, with 20% to 25% seen only once. The ten largest clones add up to under 0.85% of the sample. Sequencing input: naive CD8+ T cells from blood, with Jurkat cell RNA spiked in. In light of the paper, this sample's cell subset or site label describes: FACS-sorted CD8+CD4-CCR7+CD45RA+ naive T cells. These receptors were taken from a human donor in good health. Some libraries in this study had Jurkat cell RNA spiked in.

Of note for this clonotype: A single base separates this from a much larger clone, so it may be a read error. The gene calls are TRBV5-1 and TRBJ2-7; perhaps TRBD2 as D (6 bases). The CDR3 covers 16 residues. Between the trimmed V and J ends, which lost 5 bases and 6 bases, there was a span of 24 bases. CDR1 and CDR2 (germline): SGHRS, YFSETQ. In DNA, the CDR3 is TGCGCCAGCAGACCATCTCCGGGACGGGACGGGGGCGAGCAGTACTTC. This sequence encodes CASRPSPGRDGGEQYF.

This clonotype was observed a single time. Sequence at one end of the junction differs from germline and may be a read error. V is TRBV19 and J is TRBJ1-1, with 8 bases matching TRBD1. CDR1 is LNHDA, CDR2 SQIVND, per germline (reference sequence). The CDR3 sequence is 19 residues long. The CDR3 loop is CASSTPRGRGGLQNTETFF. The CDR3 DNA sequence: TGTGCCAGTAGTACCCCCAGGGGGCGAGGCGGACTCCAAAACACTGAAACTTTCTTT.

This clonotype was picked up a small number of times. The rearrangement uses TRBV24-1 and TRBJ2-1, with D possibly being TRBD1 (6 bases). The V and J ends lost 9 bases and 3 bases respectively, with 14 bases between them. The CDR3 sequence is 14 residues long. Germline V gene data show CDR1 as KGHDR and CDR2 as SFDVKD. CDR3 in amino acids: CATEGRGFYNEQFF. The CDR3 region has the DNA TGTGCCACCGAAGGCAGGGGATTCTACAATGAGCAGTTCTTC.